This entry lists 9 T cell receptor beta chains sequenced from one sample in a study of PD-L1 blockade in urothelial cancer. Profiling relied on immunoSEQ multiplex PCR, and the TCRdb table lists in-frame clones only, not all of them. The sample contains 50,000 to 55,000 clones, 60% to 85% of which appear only once. The sample was PBMCs, taken around atezolizumab (anti-PD-L1) treatment. Receptor source: a man aged 65-85 years with urothelial cancer.

The CDR3 reads CASSQGPRGPSGPRAQYF. CDR3 DNA: TGCGCCAGCAGCCAAGGACCTCGGGGCCCTAGCGGCCCTCGGGCCCAGTACTTC. This sequence joins TRBV4-1 and TRBJ2-5; 7 nucleotides line up with TRBD2. V gave up 1 base and J gave up 9 bases; unmatched junction bases: 20. This CDR3 spans 18 amino acids. Germline-derived CDR1 and CDR2 are MGHRA and YSYEKL.

The rearrangement links TRBV11-2 to TRBJ1-6; 7 bases map to TRBD1. The germline CDR1 and CDR2 sequences are SGHAT and FQNNGV. The CDR3 consists of 13 residues. J lost 17 bases, V lost 5 bases, and 12 bases had no gene match. The CDR3 reads CASSLPDRAAFHF. CDR3 DNA sequence: TGTGCCAGCAGCCTCCCCGACAGGGCCGCTTTCCACTTT.

The chain has TRBV5-8 and TRBJ1-1, with D possibly matching TRBD1 (5 bases). The CDR3 is made up of 13 amino acids. The germline CDR1 and CDR2 sequences are SGHTS and YDEGEE. V shed 4 bases and J shed 1 base, with 8 bases lying between them. The CDR3 spells CASSLTGNTEAFF. CDR3 nucleotides: TGTGCCAGCAGCCTTACAGGGAACACTGAAGCTTTCTTT.

V usage is TRBV4-3 and J usage is TRBJ2-2; 7 nucleotides line up with TRBD1. V trimming: 1 base; J trimming: 7 bases; junction bases outside the gene matches: 9. The CDR3 length is 16 residues. Looked up from germline, CDR1 is LGHNA and CDR2 is YSLEER. The CDR3 spells CASSQGAGGLIGELFF. CDR3 DNA sequence: TGCGCCAGCAGCCAAGGGGCAGGGGGTTTGATCGGGGAGCTGTTTTTT.

Relative to its sample, this clone is medium-sized (0.01 to 0.1%). This sequence joins TRBV6-1 and TRBJ1-1, with D tentatively TRBD1 (6 bases). Germline values: CDR1 MNHNS, CDR2 SASEGT. The CDR3 is 13 residues long. V gave up 7 bases and J gave up 2 bases, with 11 bases separating them. The CDR3 DNA reads TGTGCCAGCACTCGGACAGATAACACTGAAGCTTTCTTT. It codes for CASTRTDNTEAFF.

The chain is built from TRBV7-2 and TRBJ2-7; unclear D gene. Germline V gene data show CDR1 as SGHTA and CDR2 as FQGNSA. V lost 5 bases to trimming and J lost 2 bases, with 13 bases between them. The CDR3 has 14 residues. The CDR3 spells CASSPATFPYEQYF. The CDR3 bases are TGTGCCAGCAGCCCCGCGACATTTCCCTACGAGCAGTACTTC.

This clone was counted a few times. The chain employs TRBV2 and TRBJ1-5; D gene uncertain. V shed 4 bases and J shed 0 bases, with 10 bases lying between them. This CDR3 region has 15 residues. The germline CDR1 and CDR2 sequences are SNHLY and FYNNEI. The CDR3, as DNA: TGTGCCAGCAGTGGGGAGTCCTATAGCAATCAGCCCCAGCATTTT. Translation gives CASSGESYSNQPQHF.

This chain uses TRBV29-1 with TRBJ2-1, with 8 bases matching TRBD2. The CDR3 runs 13 residues. J was trimmed by 3 bases and V by 7 bases; bases with no gene match: 5. Germline assignment: CDR1 SQVTM and CDR2 ANQGSEA. CDR3 nucleotides: TGCAGCGCCACTAGCGGCTTCTACAATGAGCAGTTCTTC. Translated: CSATSGFYNEQFF.

The chain is built from TRBV7-6 and TRBJ1-1, with D maybe TRBD1 (6 bases). Germline V lookup: CDR1 SGHVS, CDR2 FNYEAQ. This CDR3 region has 15 residues. The V gene lost 5 bases and the J gene lost 1 base, with 14 bases spanning the gap. In DNA form, the CDR3 reads TGTGCCAGCAGCCCTCCGGGACAACAGAACACTGAAGCTTTCTTT. This encodes CASSPPGQQNTEAFF.